The source of this T cell receptor beta chain is a study of CD8 T cells in ankylosing spondylitis. The CDR3 sequence is 15 residues long. Looked up from germline, CDR1 is SNHLY and CDR2 is FYNNEI. V dropped 8 bases and J dropped 6; count of bases not matched to a gene: 12. In its sample, this clonotype was seen many times. One entry per CDR3 protein results from TCRdb running MiXCR on the 5' RACE reads. The sample lists some 200,000 distinct CDR3 sequences; around a sixth were seen once. The V and J genes are TRBV2 and TRBJ2-1; TRBD2 matches 8 bases. The specimen sequenced was blood, either unsorted or a sorted T cell fraction (not recorded which). The origin of this receptor is a male donor under 35 with ankylosing spondylitis or in good health (not recorded which). CDR3 in DNA: TGTGCCAGCGGGGAATTAGCGGGAATCCCCAATGAGCAGTTCTTC. Translating gives CASGELAGIPNEQFF. Filled out from reference TRBV2 and TRBJ2-1, the complete variable domain reads EPEVTQTPSHQVTQMGQEVILRCVPISNHLYFYWYRQILGQKVEFLVSFYNNEISEKSEIFDDQFSVERPDGSNFTLKIRSTKLEDSAMYFCASGELAGIPNEQFFGPGTRLTVL.